This T cell receptor (beta chain) is drawn from a study of blood T cell repertoires in COVID-19. Study details: The United States, Italy and Spain supplied acute and convalescent COVID-19 samples. PBMCs, B-cell-depleted T cells, or T cells provided the cDNA or gDNA that made up the material.

Authors' analysis steps: The assay estimated nucleated cells by amplifying reference gene primers. Clones were sequenced by immunoSEQ multiplex PCR, and TCRdb holds only the in-frame ones, with some missing. V, J and clone size reflect that table, while D and trimming were determined from the DNA. The repertoire has about 170,000 clones, approximately 86% of them found once; the top ten carry 1% to 1.5%. The CDR3 is 13 amino acids. The germline V and J ends were trimmed by 3 bases and 5 bases, with 10 bases remaining between them. Germline V gives CDR1 MNHEY, CDR2 SVGEGT. Sequencing was performed on peripheral blood. This TCR derives from a man between 60 and 70 years old who had recovered from COVID-19. V and J are TRBV6-2 or TRBV6-3 and TRBJ2-5, with D unresolved. CDR3 residues: CASSYSPFETQYF. DNA for the CDR3: TGTGCCAGCAGTTATTCCCCCTTTGAGACCCAGTACTTC.